The next 24 T cell receptor beta chains were all read from a single sample in a study of T-cell memory formation after mild COVID-19. TCRdb independently ran MiXCR on the 5' RACE reads; one entry per CDR3 protein. The data contain some 130,000 distinct CDR3 sequences, about 5.9% of them seen just once; the ten biggest clones take up 2% to 2.5%. Material: PBMCs or a T cell subset sorted from them (not recorded which). The receptors originated from an adult woman who had mild COVID-19 (a few samples of this study predate the infection). Cell type and time point are not known.

This clonotype was counted between two and nine times. V usage is TRBV20-1 and J usage is TRBJ2-5; 10 nucleotides agree with TRBD2. CDR3 length: 16 amino acids. In germline, CDR1 is DFQATT, CDR2 SNEGSKA (reference sequence). The ends lost 1 base at V and 5 bases at J; junction bases unmatched: 10. The CDR3 region has the DNA TGCAGTGCTAGAGGATTAAGCGGGGGGGCCTGGGAGACCCAGTACTTC. It yields the protein CSARGLSGGAWETQYF.

This clonotype was counted a few times. The chain employs TRBV18 and TRBJ2-7; D is tentatively TRBD1 or TRBD2 (5 bases each). The germline V and J ends were trimmed by 3 bases and 2 bases, with 11 bases remaining between them. CDR1 is KGHSH, CDR2 LQKENI, per germline. This CDR3 region has 14 residues. The CDR3 DNA follows: TGTGCCAGCTCACCCCCGGGACGCCCCTACGAGCAGTACTTC. It yields the protein CASSPPGRPYEQYF.

V and J are TRBV7-2 and TRBJ1-6; D call uncertain. In germline, CDR1 is SGHTA, CDR2 FQGNSA. The CDR3 runs 19 residues. Trimming cost V 2 bases and J 0 bases, with 17 bases left between them. The chain's CDR3 is CASSLRAALISSYNSPLHF. The CDR3 DNA sequence: TGTGCCAGCAGCTTAAGGGCAGCCTTAATCTCCTCCTATAATTCACCCCTCCACTTT.

This clonotype was seen a few times. This sequence joins TRBV9 and TRBJ2-1; D is perhaps TRBD2 (6 bases). Trimming pared 3 bases from V and 4 bases from J, leaving 17 bases between. This CDR3 spans 16 amino acids. Germline assignment: CDR1 SGDLS and CDR2 YYNGEE. This chain's CDR3 is CASSGSGGRPYNEQFF. The CDR3 nucleotides are TGTGCCAGCAGCGGTAGCGGTGGCCGACCTTACAATGAGCAGTTCTTC.

This clonotype was recorded a few times. V usage is TRBV2 and J usage is TRBJ1-4, with 8 bases aligning to TRBD1. Germline trimming cut 6 bases from V and 0 bases from J; bases unmatched to any gene: 3. CDR1 SNHLY and CDR2 FYNNEI come from the germline V gene. This CDR3 has 15 residues. The CDR3 region is CASSLDRATNEKLFF. The CDR3 DNA sequence: TGTGCCAGCAGCCTGGACAGGGCAACTAATGAAAAACTGTTTTTT.

This clonotype was found many times. The V call is TRBV7-2, the J call TRBJ1-1; D gene ambiguous. Germline lookup yields CDR1 SGHTA and CDR2 FQGNSA. The CDR3 extends over 13 amino acids. The ends were cut back, 5 bases at V and 6 bases at J, with 13 bases in the middle. The CDR3 DNA is TGTGCCAGCAGCCGGGGTAGGGTGGCTGAAGCTTTCTTT. Protein product: CASSRGRVAEAFF.

This clonotype has only a few counts. The rearrangement joins TRBV12-3 or TRBV12-4 to TRBJ1-5; D gene uncertain. The CDR3 has 16 amino acids. V was pared by 5 bases and J by 0 bases, with 14 bases between. CDR3 residues: CASSPQVPYSNQPQHF. DNA of the CDR3: TGTGCCAGCAGTCCTCAGGTGCCCTATAGCAATCAGCCCCAGCATTTT.

This clonotype was seen only a few times. This rearrangement joins TRBV5-1 to TRBJ1-4; TRBD1 is a possible D gene (6 bases). This CDR3 comprises 14 residues. In germline, CDR1 is SGHRS, CDR2 YFSETQ. V was shortened by 0 bases and J by 5 bases, with 8 bases between the two germline ends. The CDR3 DNA reads as TGCGCCAGCAGCTTGGGACAGGCGAATGAAAAACTGTTTTTT. This gives the protein CASSLGQANEKLFF.

This chain uses TRBV5-1 with TRBJ1-2, with no clear D. The CDR3 sequence is 13 residues long. Germline assignment: CDR1 SGHRS and CDR2 YFSETQ. Trimming shortened V by 0 bases and J by 1 base, and 4 bases separated the two germline ends. This chain's CDR3 is CASSLGDNYGYTF. The DNA of the CDR3 is TGCGCCAGCAGCTTGGGCGATAACTATGGCTACACCTTC.

This clonotype was found many times. The chain is built from TRBV29-1 and TRBJ1-5, with D uncertain. Trimming took off 3 bases at V and 5 bases at J, with 11 bases between the two ends. This CDR3 has 13 amino acids. Germline CDR1 is SQVTM and CDR2 is ANQGSEA. The CDR3 region has the DNA TGCAGCGTTGAGAGGGATCTCGATCAGCCCCAGCATTTT. This translates into CSVERDLDQPQHF. The variable domain in full, completed from reference TRBV29-1 and TRBJ1-5, reads SAVISQKPSRDICQRGTSLTIQCQVDSQVTMMFWYRQQPGQSLTLIATANQGSEATYESGFVIDKFPISRPNLTFSTLTVSNMSPEDSSIYLCSVERDLDQPQHFGDGTRLSIL.

In its sample, this clonotype was seen a few times. The chain links TRBV27 to TRBJ2-1, with 7 bases identical to TRBD2. Germline CDR1 is MNHEY and CDR2 is SMNVEV (reference sequence). Trimming cost V 5 bases and J 8 bases; bases outside gene matches: 9. The CDR3 is 14 amino acids. The CDR3 nucleotides are TGTGCCAGCAGTCCCCGGGGGAGGGAGGATGAGCAGTTCTTC. Residues: CASSPRGREDEQFF.

This clonotype has a handful of counts. V gene TRBV5-5 combines with J gene TRBJ1-2; 7 bases align to TRBD1. The CDR3 sequence is 16 residues long. The V gene's germline CDR1 is SGHKS and CDR2 YYEKEE (reference sequence). J was trimmed by 5 bases and V by 4 bases; bases with no gene match: 14. CDR3 bases: TGTGCCAGCAGCGACAGACTCGGGACAGCCACTTATGGCTACACCTTC. Protein: CASSDRLGTATYGYTF.

Ten or more counts support this clonotype. The chain has TRBV7-2 and TRBJ2-4, with D uncertain. The CDR3 sequence is 13 residues long. CDR1 and CDR2 from the germline V gene are SGHTA and FQGNSA. V was pared by 1 base and J by 4 bases, with 5 bases between. CDR3 nucleotides: TGTGCCAGCAGCTTAGACCTAAAAAACATTCAGTACTTC. Encoded protein: CASSLDLKNIQYF. The complete variable domain, with remaining parts taken from reference TRBV7-2 and TRBJ2-4, reads GAGVSQSPSNKVTEKGKDVELRCDPISGHTALYWYRQSLGQGLEFLIYFQGNSAPDKSGLPSDRFSAERTGGSVSTLTIQRTQQEDSAVYLCASSLDLKNIQYFGAGTRLSVL.

The J gene is TRBJ2-1, the V gene TRBV11-3; D may be TRBD2 (6 bases). The germline gives CDR1 SGHNT, CDR2 YENEEA. This CDR3 comprises 15 residues. V was pared by 3 bases and J by 6 bases, with 15 bases between. Here the CDR3 DNA reads TGTGCCAGCAGCTTGGGACTCCTGACTTCCAATGAGCAGTTCTTC. It codes for CASSLGLLTSNEQFF.

In its sample, this clonotype was seen many times. This chain connects TRBV5-4 to TRBJ1-1, with D tentatively TRBD1 (5 bases). The CDR3 is 14 amino acids. CDR1 is SGHNT, CDR2 YYREEE, per germline (reference sequence). The germline V and J ends were trimmed by 3 bases and 1 base, with 10 bases remaining between them. The CDR3 nucleotides are TGTGCCAGCAGCTCAAACAGGAAGAACACTGAAGCTTTCTTT. Translation gives CASSSNRKNTEAFF.

The chain joins TRBV18 to TRBJ2-7; 11 positions agree with TRBD1. The CDR3 is 15 amino acids. CDR1 and CDR2 from the germline V gene are KGHSH and LQKENI. With 4 bases clipped from V and 2 bases from J, the junction kept 4 bases outside the gene matches. CDR3 nucleotides: TGTGCCAGCTCACTTTTGGGACAGGGGGCCTACGAGCAGTACTTC. This encodes CASSLLGQGAYEQYF.

This clonotype has a handful of counts. V is TRBV5-1 and J is TRBJ1-2, with 8 bases aligning to TRBD1. V dropped 4 bases and J dropped 4; count of bases not matched to a gene: 6. CDR1 SGHRS and CDR2 YFSETQ come from the germline V gene. This CDR3 contains 14 residues. The CDR3 bases are TGCGCCAGCAGCCAGACAGGGGAAGTCTATGGCTACACCTTC. Translating it yields CASSQTGEVYGYTF.

The table lists this clonotype with many counts. The chain joins TRBV5-1 to TRBJ1-1; 10 bases are shared with TRBD1. CDR1 is SGHRS and CDR2 is YFSETQ in the germline V gene. Trimming at V came to 3 bases and at J to 6 bases, leaving 2 bases not matched to a gene. The CDR3 extends over 13 amino acids. CDR3 protein: CASSYGQGAEAFF. The CDR3 DNA reads as TGCGCCAGCAGCTACGGACAGGGGGCTGAAGCTTTCTTT.

This clonotype turned up a few times. This chain uses TRBV5-6 with TRBJ2-7, with 9 bases identical to TRBD1. CDR3 length: 14 amino acids. V lost 4 bases, J lost 6 bases, and 8 bases stayed unmatched. The germline V gene encodes CDR1 SGHDT and CDR2 YYEEEE. The CDR3 is CASSTGQGYSEQYF. The DNA for the CDR3 is TGTGCCAGCAGCACCGGACAGGGGTATAGCGAGCAGTACTTC.

This chain connects TRBV24-1 to TRBJ2-2; 7 bases are a match to TRBD1. The length of the CDR3 is 16 residues. V lost 10 bases and J lost 7; bases outside the gene matches: 17. Per the germline V gene, CDR1 is KGHDR and CDR2 is SFDVKD. In DNA, the CDR3 is TGTGCCACGAGAGGGACAGTAGGCTCGGGCATCGGGGAGCTGTTTTTT. Protein: CATRGTVGSGIGELFF.

The J gene is TRBJ2-3, the V gene TRBV29-1, with TRBD2 identical over 8 bases. The ends lost 7 bases at V and 0 bases at J; junction bases unmatched: 9. Germline CDR1 SQVTM, CDR2 ANQGSEA. The CDR3 is 15 residues long. The CDR3: CSAGTGTRSTDTQYF. In DNA form, the CDR3 reads TGCAGCGCTGGGACCGGGACTAGGAGCACAGATACGCAGTATTTT.

This clonotype was counted at least ten times. The J gene is TRBJ2-3, the V gene TRBV18, with 8 nucleotides matching TRBD2. Germline assignment: CDR1 KGHSH and CDR2 LQKENI. The length of the CDR3 is 16 residues. The V gene end was trimmed by 6 bases and the J gene end by 0 bases; junction bases not matched to a gene: 8. CDR3 sequence: CASSAQASGSTDTQYF. The CDR3, as DNA: TGTGCCAGCTCCGCACAGGCTAGCGGGAGCACAGATACGCAGTATTTT.

There are a few counts of this clonotype. The chain employs TRBV5-6 and TRBJ2-7, with D maybe TRBD2 (6 bases). Per the germline V gene, CDR1 is SGHDT and CDR2 is YYEEEE. V shed 2 bases and J shed 4 bases, with 16 bases lying between them. CDR3 length equals 15 residues. The CDR3 reads CASSFGAGNLYEQYF. The CDR3 nucleotides read TGTGCCAGCAGCTTTGGGGCGGGAAACTTATACGAGCAGTACTTC.

This clonotype was observed at least ten times. The chain carries TRBV5-1 and TRBJ2-3; D possibly matches TRBD1 or TRBD2 (6 bases each). V shed 3 bases and J shed 4 bases, with 21 bases lying between them. In germline, CDR1 is SGHRS, CDR2 YFSETQ. The CDR3 has 17 residues. Here the CDR3 DNA reads TGCGCCAGCAGCTCATGGACCGGGGGCATGAAGGCAGATACGCAGTATTTT. As protein: CASSSWTGGMKADTQYF.